Listed below are T cell receptor beta chains from one sample, sequenced in a study of T cell repertoires in cytomegalovirus infection. Antigens of these TCRs are unknown. TCRdb re-called the reads through MiXCR, storing one row per CDR3 protein. The data contain roughly 120,000 distinct CDR3 sequences, about 28% of them singletons. This specimen consisted of CD8+ T cells from cultured PBMCs, obtained from culture after CMV antigen stimulation. Receptor source: a human donor in good health (CMV status not recorded). Some clones in this sample may be carry-over from other donors' samples. CDR3s include the opening cysteine and the closing phenylalanine or tryptophan.

TRBJ2-2,TRBV20-1,CSSVAPNTGELFF
TRBJ2-7,TRBV5-6,CASSLASDRRYEQYF
TRBJ2-5,TRBV4-1,CASSQVYGGETQYF
TRBJ1-1,TRBV6-8,CASSYGQGTTEAFF
TRBJ2-1,TRBV12-3/TRBV12-4,CASSLDEQFF
TRBJ2-7,TRBV4-1,CASSQEQGRYEQYF
TRBJ1-2,TRBV3-1,CASSQGGSYGYTF
TRBJ2-1,TRBV7-6,CASSNSGAGYNEQFF
TRBJ1-2,TRBV2,CASSEWTGYGYTF
TRBJ2-1,TRBV19,CASTPGLYNEQFF
TRBJ1-1,TRBV19,CASAYGGALNTEAFF
TRBJ2-2,TRBV19,CASSIDRGGRTGELFF
TRBJ2-1,TRBV20-1,CSAREGGWFEQFF
TRBJ2-2,TRBV12-3/TRBV12-4,CASSFGGGYTGELFF
TRBJ2-7,TRBV4-1,CASRLGPGYEQYF
TRBJ1-4,TRBV7-9,CASRWTGDEKLFF
TRBJ1-1,TRBV12-3/TRBV12-4,CASSFGGYTEAFF
TRBJ2-3,TRBV9,CASSVVRATDTQYF
TRBJ2-1,TRBV13,CASSSQGFSSYNEQFF
TRBJ2-5,TRBV6-6,CASSWLAVKETQYF
TRBJ1-2,TRBV25-1,CATLRGGGYTF
TRBJ2-7,TRBV2,CASRDSPYEQYF
TRBJ1-2,TRBV5-5,CASSLGRDDGYTF
TRBJ2-1,TRBV19,CASSIGTISYNEQFF
TRBJ1-2,TRBV15,CATWGRANYGYTF
TRBJ1-6,TRBV27,CASSSSWGLESPLHF
TRBJ2-7,TRBV6-2/TRBV6-3,CASSRVAYEQYF
TRBJ2-1,TRBV7-2,CASSSRTGLSYNEQFF
TRBJ2-7,TRBV28,CASSPDGGDEQYF
TRBJ2-2,TRBV19,CASSDIYGRMNTGELIF
TRBJ2-7,TRBV20-1,CSARDVVAGGPYEQYF
TRBJ2-1,TRBV7-9,CASSRGTSSYNEQFF
TRBJ1-4,TRBV19,CASSIDRSAGPDEKLFF
TRBJ2-1,TRBV11-2,CASSPGVGYNEQFF
TRBJ2-7,TRBV2,CASSGILLYREQYF
TRBJ2-3,TRBV7-2,CASSLALGADTQYF
TRBJ2-1,TRBV20-1,CSARLAGYNEQFF
TRBJ1-2,TRBV19,CASSIGGSTKGYTF
TRBJ2-1,TRBV20-1,CSADAPFGGGAPHNEQFF
TRBJ2-5,TRBV27,CASSLLAGDVQETQYF
TRBJ1-1,TRBV19,CASSIGGALAMNTEAFF
TRBJ2-1,TRBV4-1,CASSQASNEQFF
TRBJ2-7,TRBV27,CASSFGAAREQYF
TRBJ2-6,TRBV6-6,CASSYSTKQGGGANVLTF
TRBJ2-2,TRBV20-1,CRVAESNTGELFF
TRBJ2-7,TRBV7-9,CASSFEGIGREQYF
TRBJ1-1,TRBV7-2,CASSLLQGLKTEAFF
TRBJ2-7,TRBV20-1,CSAYKRGDFVYEQYF
TRBJ1-2,TRBV7-4,CASSLGNSYGYTF
TRBJ1-2,TRBV7-2,CASSPRTGFFTF